The rows below give T cell receptor beta chains drawn from one sample of a study of cytomegalovirus exposure and HLA in healthy donors. Clones were read by immunoSEQ multiplex PCR, and TCRdb kept only the in-frame ones, dropping some. The sample lists about 65,000 clones, roughly 80% occurring once. Material: PBMCs. These receptors all come from a girl between 5 and 17 years old in good health and CMV-seropositive. CDR3s include the opening cysteine and the closing phenylalanine or tryptophan. The size entry is marked missing in some rows and otherwise reads once, few, many or a size class.

NA	TRBJ2-2	TRBV14	CASRDLGGGDTGELFF
NA	TRBJ2-3	TRBV19	CASSIGTGGTDTQYF
medium-sized	TRBJ2-2	TRBV4-2	CASSQDASGGLNTGELFF
NA	TRBJ1-1	TRBV6-4	CASSVDRENTEAFF
NA	TRBJ1-2	TRBV10-2	CASSEPTQGGPGYTF
NA	TRBJ1-1	TRBV28	CASSGSWANTEAFF
NA	TRBJ1-6	TRBV30	CAWSPPDGWGSALHF
NA	TRBJ2-7	TRBV5-6	CASSLGSGNYEQYF
NA	TRBJ2-5	TRBV14	CASSPPHRDHQETQYF
NA	TRBJ2-5	TRBV5-1	CASSTGQAQETQYF
NA	TRBJ2-1	TRBV5-6	CASSLPGGYNEQFF
NA	TRBJ1-5	TRBV4-1	CASSQVLQIQPQHF
NA	TRBJ1-1	TRBV29-1	CSGDWRTEAFF
few	TRBJ1-5	TRBV11-2	CASSSEMRQPQHF
NA	TRBJ1-2	TRBV30	CAWSVLAEVGYTF
NA	TRBJ2-5	TRBV30	CAWWDRGPSEEQYF
NA	TRBJ1-1	TRBV5-4	CASSLSDRVGTEAFF
NA	TRBJ2-7	TRBV5-1	CASSVQGSYEQYF
NA	TRBJ1-5	TRBV7-9	CASSPSTGSQPQHF
NA	TRBJ2-5	TRBV29-1	CSVRGTSGSLETQYF
NA	TRBJ1-1	TRBV7-8	CASSLSLQGAEAFF
NA	TRBJ1-3	TRBV19	CASSNNRVSGNTIYF
NA	TRBJ1-4	TRBV15	CATSRDPTGNEKLFF